Below, 18 T cell receptor beta chains from the same sample are listed, as sequenced in a study of T-cell memory formation after mild COVID-19. TCRdb called the 5' RACE reads again in MiXCR, with one record for every CDR3 protein. The repertoire holds around 450,000 distinct CDR3 sequences, with around 20% as singletons. The source material was PBMCs or a T cell subset sorted from them (not recorded which). The origin of the receptors is an adult woman who had mild COVID-19 (a few samples of this study predate the infection). Cell type and time point are not known.

The CDR3 protein is CSFQQGTYNEQFF. The CDR3 DNA is TGCAGTTTTCAACAGGGCACCTACAATGAGCAGTTCTTC. V usage is TRBV29-1 and J usage is TRBJ2-1; possibly TRBD1 for D (6 bases). This CDR3 spans 13 amino acids. Germline CDR1 SQVTM, CDR2 ANQGSEA.

The V gene is TRBV20-1, the J gene TRBJ2-3; tentative D call: TRBD1 (6 bases). V shed 8 bases and J shed 4 bases, with 16 bases lying between them. The CDR3 length is 13 residues. CDR1 DFQATT and CDR2 SNEGSKA come from the germline V gene (reference sequence). The chain's CDR3 is CSFKGGSSDTQYF. DNA of the CDR3: TGCAGTTTCAAAGGGGGATCGTCAGATACGCAGTATTTT.

The chain recombines TRBV7-3 with TRBJ2-5; D ambiguous. Germline assignment: CDR1 SGHTA and CDR2 FQGTGA. The CDR3 is 15 amino acids. The ends were cut back, 4 bases at V and 5 bases at J, with 17 bases in the middle. The CDR3 nucleotides read TGTGCCAGCAGCTCTAGGTCTTATGGTGGGGAGACCCAGTACTTC. This codes for CASSSRSYGGETQYF.

The rearrangement links TRBV24-1 to TRBJ2-7, with 9 bases that match TRBD1. Germline CDR1 reads KGHDR; CDR2 reads SFDVKD. This CDR3 is 13 amino acids long. After removal of 7 bases from V and 6 bases from J, the junction contained 6 bases not matched to a gene. The CDR3 DNA is TGTGCCACCAGGGGACAGGGAAACGCCGAGCAGTACTTC. Protein: CATRGQGNAEQYF.

In its sample, this clonotype was seen a few times. The chain is built from TRBV3-1 and TRBJ1-6; a weak D match, TRBD1 (6 bases). V was cut by 0 bases and J by 0 bases, with 6 bases left in between. The CDR3 runs to 16 residues. Per the germline V gene, CDR1 is LGHDT and CDR2 is YNNKEL (reference sequence). As DNA, the CDR3 is TGTGCCAGCAGCCAAGAAGGGGGCTCCTATAATTCACCCCTCCACTTT. Its translation: CASSQEGGSYNSPLHF.

The V call is TRBV12-3 or TRBV12-4, the J call TRBJ1-1; no firm D call. V lost 3 bases to trimming and J lost 5 bases, with 16 bases between them. The CDR3 is made up of 15 amino acids. CDR3: CASSLSYLRGTEAFF. The CDR3 DNA follows: TGTGCCAGCAGTTTGAGCTACCTACGCGGGACTGAAGCTTTCTTT.

This chain connects TRBV2 to TRBJ1-2; D gene ambiguous. V lost 7 bases and J lost 6, with 12 bases in between. Germline V lookup: CDR1 SNHLY, CDR2 FYNNEI. The CDR3 sequence is 12 residues long. The CDR3 loop reads CASILRENGYTF. The CDR3 region has the DNA TGTGCCAGCATTCTAAGGGAGAATGGCTACACCTTC.

This sequence joins TRBV27 and TRBJ2-1; no clear D gene. In germline, CDR1 is MNHEY, CDR2 SMNVEV (reference sequence). The CDR3 runs 15 residues. V was cut by 5 bases and J by 3 bases, with 14 bases left in between. CDR3 loop: CASSALRRGYNEQFF. CDR3 in DNA: TGTGCCAGCAGTGCCCTCCGGAGAGGCTACAATGAGCAGTTCTTC.

V is TRBV5-1 and J is TRBJ1-5; D might be TRBD1 (5 bases). CDR1 SGHRS and CDR2 YFSETQ come from the germline V gene. The germline V and J ends were trimmed by 0 bases and 2 bases, with 15 bases remaining between them. The CDR3 is 17 amino acids. The CDR3 nucleotides read TGCGCCAGCAGCTTGGAGGGGCTGGCGGCGGGCAATCAGCCCCAGCATTTT. It is translated as CASSLEGLAAGNQPQHF. Full variable domain (rest looked up from reference TRBV5-1 and TRBJ1-5): KAGVTQTPRYLIKTRGQQVTLSCSPISGHRSVSWYQQTPGQGLQFLFEYFSETQRNKGNFPGRFSGRQFSNSRSEMNVSTLELGDSALYLCASSLEGLAAGNQPQHFGDGTRLSIL.

This clonotype was recorded many times. The CDR3 bases are TGCGCCAGCAGCTTGAACAGTGCGAACACCGGGGAGCTGTTTTTT. Translating it yields CASSLNSANTGELFF. V gene TRBV5-1 combines with J gene TRBJ2-2; D not resolved. CDR1 is SGHRS, CDR2 YFSETQ, per germline. The V end was cut by 1 base, the J end by 0 bases, with 7 bases between. The CDR3 is 15 amino acids.

With respect to this clonotype: The junction shows a germline mismatch at one end, possibly a read error. The chain recombines TRBV13 with TRBJ1-2; D may be TRBD1 (5 bases). Germline V CDR1 and CDR2: PRHDT, FYEKMQ (reference sequence). The CDR3 sequence is 16 residues long. Here the CDR3 DNA reads TGTGCCAGCAGCCTAGGGACGGAGTTGCCTGCTTTGGGCTACACCTTC. Amino acids: CASSLGTELPALGYTF.

The chain links TRBV20-1 to TRBJ1-1; D is perhaps TRBD1 (6 bases). V was pared by 3 bases and J by 6 bases, with 17 bases between. CDR3 length: 14 amino acids. Germline CDR1 DFQATT, CDR2 SNEGSKA (reference sequence). The chain's CDR3 is CSASRGMNVAEAFF. For the CDR3, the DNA is TGCAGTGCTAGTAGGGGGATGAACGTGGCTGAAGCTTTCTTT.

The CDR3 loop is CASSPSVRLEGYTF. The CDR3 DNA follows: TGTGCCAGCAGTCCCTCAGTAAGGCTCGAAGGCTACACCTTC. The chain is built from TRBV12-3 or TRBV12-4 and TRBJ1-2, with D uncertain. CDR3 length: 14 amino acids. The V end lost 5 bases, the J end lost 8 bases, and 18 bases lay between the germline ends.

The chain recombines TRBV18 with TRBJ1-1; the D is unclear. In germline, CDR1 is KGHSH, CDR2 LQKENI. V shed 5 bases and J shed 1 base, with 14 bases lying between them. CDR3 length: 15 residues. Written as DNA, the CDR3 is TGTGCCAGCTCATACTCATTGGAACCGAACACTGAAGCTTTCTTT. It is translated as CASSYSLEPNTEAFF.

V usage is TRBV15 and J usage is TRBJ2-6; D may be TRBD2 (6 bases). CDR1 and CDR2 (germline): LNHNV, YYDKDF (reference sequence). The CDR3 length is 20 residues. Trimming left V 0 bases short and J 1 base short, with 19 bases between. The CDR3 reads CATSRDSGVRGGSGANVLTF. The CDR3 DNA sequence: TGTGCCACCAGCAGAGATTCAGGTGTGCGGGGCGGGTCTGGGGCCAACGTCCTGACTTTC.

The chain joins TRBV19 to TRBJ2-7; D not resolved. V lost 5 bases, J lost 4 bases, and 12 bases lay in between. Germline V gives CDR1 LNHDA, CDR2 SQIVND (reference sequence). This CDR3 region has 13 residues. CDR3 in amino acids: CASSLLLGYEQYF. The DNA for the CDR3 is TGTGCCAGTAGTCTTCTATTGGGGTACGAGCAGTACTTC.

The chain uses TRBV27 and TRBJ1-4, with D possibly TRBD1 on 6 matching bases. The CDR3 is 17 amino acids. V was clipped by 0 bases and J by 4 bases, with 15 bases between them. Germline CDR1 is MNHEY and CDR2 is SMNVEV (reference sequence). CDR3 coding DNA: TGTGCCAGCAGTTTATCTCCTTGGACAGCTATTAATGAAAAACTGTTTTTT. Its protein is CASSLSPWTAINEKLFF.

This clonotype was seen ten or more times. The chain couples TRBV12-3 or TRBV12-4 to TRBJ2-3; 9 bases agree with TRBD2. The ends lost 2 bases at V and 4 bases at J; junction bases unmatched: 4. CDR3 length equals 15 residues. CDR3: CASSLIAGAPDTQYF. DNA of the CDR3: TGTGCCAGCAGTTTAATAGCGGGAGCCCCAGATACGCAGTATTTT.